This is a list of T cell receptor beta chains from one sample in a study of cytomegalovirus exposure and HLA in healthy donors. Produced via immunoSEQ multiplex PCR; TCRdb's table is partial and in-frame only. The repertoire holds roughly 170,000 clones, with around four fifths as singletons. The sequencing input was PBMCs. The receptors were gathered from a man aged 30 to 45 in good health and CMV-seronegative. Each CDR3 is given with its conserved first and last residue. D genes are given only for firm matches. Where a row states a size, it is once, few, many or the class of an expanded clone; other rows omit it.

once,TRBD2,TRBJ2-1,TRBV5-6,CASSLRGLAGAPEQFF,TGTGCCAGCAGCTTGCGGGGACTAGCGGGAGCGCCTGAGCAGTTCTTC
-,TRBD2,TRBJ2-1,TRBV27,CASRNRDYLNEQFF,TGTGCCAGTCGCAACCGGGACTACCTCAATGAGCAGTTCTTC
few,-,TRBJ1-4,TRBV4-3,CASKSEIANEKLFF,TGCGCCAGCAAAAGCGAAATCGCCAACGAAAAACTGTTTTTT
once,TRBD1,TRBJ1-3,TRBV4-1,CASSRPGGSGNTIYF,TGCGCCAGCAGCCGGCCAGGGGGCTCTGGAAACACCATATATTTT
-,TRBD1,TRBJ1-5,TRBV28,CASTLDRAQPQHF,TGTGCCAGCACCCTGGACAGGGCTCAGCCCCAGCATTTT
-,TRBD1,TRBJ2-1,TRBV27,CASSLLEGAGGEQFF,TGTGCCAGCAGTTTATTAGAGGGGGCCGGTGGTGAGCAGTTCTTC
once,TRBD2,TRBJ2-7,TRBV29-1,CSVGREHFYEQYF,TGCAGCGTTGGGCGGGAGCATTTCTACGAGCAGTACTTC
-,TRBD1,TRBJ1-2,TRBV6-1,CASNHRDRGDGYTF,TGTGCCAGCAACCACCGGGACAGGGGAGATGGCTACACCTTC
-,TRBD1,TRBJ2-3,TRBV5-1,CASSSNRGEHTDTQYF,TGCGCCAGCAGCTCTAACAGGGGCGAACATACAGATACGCAGTATTTT
few,-,TRBJ1-5,TRBV6-6,CASSNRVSNSQPQHF,TGTGCCAGCAGCAACAGGGTCAGCAATAGTCAGCCCCAGCATTTT
-,-,TRBJ1-5,TRBV4-3,CASSQGLVGNQPQHF,TGCGCCAGCAGCCAAGGTTTGGTAGGCAATCAGCCCCAGCATTTT
few,-,TRBJ1-4,TRBV6-1,CASSEGSSGGAYEKLFF,TGTGCCAGCAGTGAAGGAAGTAGTGGGGGGGCGTATGAAAAACTGTTTTTT
-,TRBD2,TRBJ2-7,TRBV25-1,CASSENLGTSGHSYEQYF,TGTGCCAGCAGTGAAAACCTCGGGACTAGCGGCCACTCCTACGAGCAGTACTTC
few,TRBD2,TRBJ2-3,TRBV7-3,CASSLMGLAGGNTDTQYF,TGTGCCAGCAGCTTAATGGGACTAGCGGGGGGGAACACAGATACGCAGTATTTT
once,TRBD2,TRBJ2-1,TRBV5-1,CASGRSGGQYNEQFF,TGCGCCAGCGGAAGGAGCGGGGGTCAATACAATGAGCAGTTCTTC
-,TRBD2,TRBJ2-7,TRBV9,CASSSLAGSTYEQYF,TGTGCCAGCAGCTCACTAGCGGGGAGCACCTACGAGCAGTACTTC
once,-,TRBJ1-3,TRBV10-3,CAISGQWGQTDSGNTIYF,TGTGCCATCAGTGGGCAGTGGGGACAAACGGACTCTGGAAACACCATATATTTT
-,TRBD1,TRBJ2-7,TRBV15,CATTPTGDSYEQYF,TGTGCCACCACTCCGACAGGGGATTCCTACGAGCAGTACTTC
-,TRBD2,TRBJ2-2,TRBV4-3,CASSQAGTRVYTGELFF,TGCGCCAGCAGCCAAGCTGGGACTAGGGTATACACCGGGGAGCTGTTTTTT
-,TRBD2,TRBJ2-3,TRBV7-9,CASTTGWGTSGGTDTQYF,TGTGCCAGCACCACGGGGTGGGGGACTAGCGGAGGCACAGATACGCAGTATTTT
-,-,TRBJ1-1,TRBV11-2,CASSLEGGAGTEAFF,TGTGCCAGCAGCTTAGAGGGGGGGGCGGGGACTGAAGCTTTCTTT
few,-,TRBJ1-1,TRBV6-5,CASSYNRDGMNTEAFF,TGTGCCAGCAGTTACAACAGGGATGGGATGAACACTGAAGCTTTCTTT
once,-,TRBJ2-7,TRBV7-2,CASSLGREYHEQYF,TGTGCCAGCAGCTTAGGACGGGAGTACCACGAGCAGTACTTC
-,-,TRBJ2-1,TRBV7-9,CASSLVARTYNEQFF,TGTGCCAGCAGCTTAGTGGCGCGGACCTACAATGAGCAGTTCTTC
-,TRBD2,TRBJ2-6,TRBV7-9,CASSLEGTTLTGANVLTF,TGTGCCAGCAGCTTAGAGGGGACTACCCTCACTGGGGCCAACGTCCTGACTTTC
-,TRBD2,TRBJ2-1,TRBV10-3,CAISGTSGNNEQFF,TGTGCCATCAGTGGGACTAGCGGAAACAATGAGCAGTTCTTC
-,TRBD2,TRBJ2-4,TRBV27,CASSLAGGAKNIQYF,TGTGCCAGCAGCTTAGCGGGAGGAGCCAAAAACATTCAGTACTTC
-,TRBD1,TRBJ2-1,TRBV16,CASSLLGQGPYNEQFF,TGTGCCAGCAGTCTTTTAGGACAGGGTCCCTACAATGAGCAGTTCTTC
-,TRBD1,TRBJ1-1,TRBV19,CASRVTGMNTEAFF,TGTGCCAGTAGAGTGACAGGGATGAACACTGAAGCTTTCTTT